This TCR beta chain was identified in a study of OX40 agonist ivuxolimab in advanced cancers. Study background: Treatment received earlier with anti-PD-1, anti-PD-L1 or anti-CTLA-4 agents was allowed, and 40% had some.

Overall study results and limits: Clonal expansion by week 6 occurred in CD4+ and CD8+ blood T cells (at 0.1 to 3.0 mg/kg).

Assay used: immunoSEQ multiplex PCR; TCRdb lists only in-frame clones, some missing. The top ten clones hold roughly 3.9% of a sample with about 36,000 clones, around 89% of them seen once. This clone was detected only once. Its antigen remains unidentified. Sequenced here: CD4+ or CD8+ T cells sorted from blood, sampled in a trial of the OX40 agonist ivuxolimab. This sequence was found in an adult with an advanced solid tumor such as melanoma, head and neck, liver or kidney cancer.

The CDR3 protein is CASSGLAGAINEQFF. The CDR3 DNA is TGTGCCAGCAGCGGACTAGCGGGAGCCATCAATGAGCAGTTCTTC. The chain couples TRBV2 to TRBJ2-1, with 13 bases that match TRBD2. The CDR3 loop spans 15 amino acids. The germline V gene has CDR1 SNHLY and CDR2 FYNNEI. Losses at the gene ends were 6 bases for V and 6 bases for J; bases not matched to a gene: 5.